The next 9 T cell receptor beta chains were all read from a single sample in a study of shared clonotypes between healthy human individuals. Libraries were prepared by immunoSEQ multiplex PCR; TCRdb keeps only in-frame clonotypes and omits some of them. The sample holds roughly 2.5 million clones, around nine tenths seen once. The sequencing sample was made of naive CD4+ T cells sorted from blood. The subset: CD45RA+ positively selected. The receptors were sampled from a man aged 18 to 29 in good health.

This clone was counted a single time. The CDR3, as DNA: TGTGCCATCAGTGAGTCGATATATATGGGTCAGCCCCAGCATTTT. Amino acids: CAISESIYMGQPQHF. The V call is TRBV10-3, the J call TRBJ1-5; unclear D gene. Germline V gene data show CDR1 as ENHRY and CDR2 as SYGVKD. This CDR3 is built from 15 residues. V was pared by 0 bases and J by 6 bases, with 12 bases between.

The chain employs TRBV2 and TRBJ1-4; 8 nucleotides align to TRBD1. V was pared by 6 bases and J by 4 bases, with 7 bases of the junction left unmatched. CDR3 length equals 15 residues. Looked up from germline, CDR1 is SNHLY and CDR2 is FYNNEI. The CDR3 coding sequence is TGTGCCAGCAGCGAGGGACAGGTTTATAATGAAAAACTGTTTTTT. It is translated as CASSEGQVYNEKLFF.

The chain links TRBV6-5 to TRBJ2-6; D tentatively reads TRBD1 or TRBD2 (5 bases each). CDR1 MNHEY and CDR2 SVGAGI come from the germline V gene. The CDR3 totals 15 residues. Trimming stripped 5 bases from V and 2 bases from J, with 10 bases between. The CDR3 sequence: CASSLQGAGANVLTF. CDR3 DNA sequence: TGTGCCAGCAGTCTCCAGGGAGCTGGGGCCAACGTCCTGACTTTC.

The chain is built from TRBV28 and TRBJ2-2; D is perhaps TRBD2 (6 bases). This CDR3 has 15 residues. Germline V CDR1 and CDR2: MDHEN, SYDVKM. With 5 bases removed from V and 5 bases from J, the gap between germline ends came to 15 bases. The CDR3 DNA sequence: TGTGCCAGCAGTGAGGCGGGGAGAGAGACCGGGGAGCTGTTTTTT. Protein sequence: CASSEAGRETGELFF. The whole variable domain, filled in from reference TRBV28 and TRBJ2-2, reads DVKVTQSSRYLVKRTGEKVFLECVQDMDHENMFWYRQDPGLGLRLIYFSYDVKMKEKGDIPEGYSVSREKKERFSLILESASTNQTSMYLCASSEAGRETGELFFGEGSRLTVL.

CDR3 in DNA: TGTGCCACCAGCGCGGGGCTCTCTGGAAACACCATATATTTT. As protein: CATSAGLSGNTIYF. J is TRBJ1-3 and V is TRBV15, with a tentative D call TRBD1 (5 bases). CDR1 and CDR2 from the germline V gene are LNHNV and YYDKDF (reference sequence). The V end was cut by 5 bases, the J end by 0 bases, with 8 bases between. This CDR3 has 14 residues.

V and J are TRBV18 and TRBJ2-1; 7 positions match TRBD2. The V segment lost 1 base and the J segment 7 bases; nucleotides outside the gene matches: 4. Germline lookup yields CDR1 KGHSH and CDR2 LQKENI. The CDR3 is 14 residues long. The CDR3 DNA sequence: TGTGCCAGCTCACCACGGCGGGGGATTAATGAGCAGTTCTTC. This sequence encodes CASSPRRGINEQFF.

This clone has more than one count but fewer than ten. V usage is TRBV5-1 and J usage is TRBJ1-5; D ambiguous. CDR1 and CDR2 from the germline V gene are SGHRS and YFSETQ. The CDR3 runs 14 residues. Trimming took off 3 bases at V and 1 base at J, with 8 bases between the two ends. DNA for the CDR3: TGCGCCAGCAGCTCCTTGGGGAGCAATCAGCCCCAGCATTTT. The encoded protein is CASSSLGSNQPQHF.

The chain is built from TRBV19 and TRBJ1-4; perhaps TRBD1 as D (6 bases). The V end lost 8 bases, the J end lost 4 bases, and 14 bases lay between the germline ends. The CDR3 is 14 amino acids. Germline CDR1 and CDR2: LNHDA and SQIVND (reference sequence). The DNA of the CDR3 is TGTGCCAGTTCGAGACAGGTCTTTAATGAAAAACTGTTTTTT. Translated, it gives CASSRQVFNEKLFF. Full variable domain (rest looked up from reference TRBV19 and TRBJ1-4): DGGITQSPKYLFRKEGQNVTLSCEQNLNHDAMYWYRQDPGQGLRLIYYSQIVNDFQKGDIAEGYSVSREKKESFPLTVTSAQKNPTAFYLCASSRQVFNEKLFFGSGTQLSVL.

The chain joins TRBV29-1 to TRBJ2-1; TRBD2 aligns across 8 bases. The J segment lost 6 bases and the V segment lost 6 bases, leaving 10 bases of the junction unmatched. From germline, CDR1 is SQVTM and CDR2 ANQGSEA. This CDR3 has 14 residues. The CDR3 protein is CSVEGTSSRNEQFF. CDR3 DNA: TGCAGCGTCGAGGGGACTAGTTCTCGCAATGAGCAGTTCTTC.